This entry describes one T cell receptor (beta chain). It has no known antigen specificity. No much larger clonotype is one base removed from it; base qualities were not supplied. This sample is part of a study of CD8 T cells in ankylosing spondylitis (dated by TCRdb to the late 2010s). About the study as a whole: The study set out to find disease-linked TCR variants by profiling T cell receptor beta repertoires in ankylosing spondylitis patients and healthy donors. Peripheral blood was sampled, and synovial fluid was also collected from ankylosing spondylitis patients. In total, the full study cohort was made up of some 110 healthy donors and some 26 ankylosing spondylitis patients.

The sample was run on an Illumina HiSeq 2500. Quantitative 5'-RACE with molecular barcodes was used to prepare TCR beta libraries. Processing in the source paper ran as follows. To identify disease-linked TCR variants, a new computational method was used, one built on a probabilistic model of VDJ rearrangement. TCRdb itself trimmed the public reads at Q25 with fastp, ran MiXCR and retained productive beta chains. Identical CDR3 proteins give one entry, which carries the most common genes and DNA. These V and J calls rely on TCRdb rather than the paper's analysis. The sample table lists about 360,000 distinct CDR3 sequences, about 15% of them with a count of one. The ten largest clonotypes hold about 1% of the sample. Findings and caveats that apply to the study as a whole: A TCR beta motif made up of several highly homologous amino acid variants appeared to be characteristic of blood from ankylosing spondylitis patients. A CD8+ phenotype was shown by the disease-linked clones, which were found at relatively low frequencies in peripheral blood. According to the report, matched synovial fluid samples from ankylosing spondylitis patients were significantly enriched for the disease-linked clones. Some motif variants were previously reported in synovial fluid and blood of reactive arthritis patients, suggesting common disease-initiation mechanisms.

The junction carries 14 bases between V and J, which are trimmed by 2 bases and 6 bases respectively. Reading from cysteine to phenylalanine, the CDR3 counts 15 amino acids. Left in the record is the CDR3 DNA by itself, 45 bases read in frame from the first base. CDR1 and CDR2, looked up from the germline V gene, are ENHRY and SYGVKD. Input material: blood, either unsorted or a sorted T cell fraction (not recorded which). The sequence was collected from a male donor with ankylosing spondylitis or in good health (not recorded which). The sequence links TRBV10-3 to TRBJ2-4, with TRBD2 as a weak D call on 6 bases. The DNA sequence reads TGTGCCATCAGTGAGGCCGACAGAGCGGGAAACATTCAGTACTTC. Translated, it gives CAISEADRAGNIQYF.